This TCR beta chain was retrieved from a study of cytomegalovirus exposure and HLA in healthy donors. Overall study findings and caveats: It was fewer than 200 TCR beta chains that were listed as cytomegalovirus-associated. The authors confirmed in vitro that three CMV-associated chains were specific for CMV antigens. The finding came from a later analysis; first-cohort TCR clusters tended to co-occur in the 130 or so validation repertoires.

Here immunoSEQ multiplex PCR was the method, and the copy in TCRdb shows in-frame clones only, minus some. Of tens of thousands of clones listed, 90% to 95% are singletons. This clone was picked up a small number of times. Its antigen is unidentified. Germline loops: CDR1 LNHDA, CDR2 SQIVND (reference sequence). Trimming removed 6 bases from V and 6 bases from J; junction bases left unmatched: 11. CDR3 size: 16 residues. This sequence originates from a man aged 18 to 30 in good health and CMV-seronegative. Sequences were obtained from PBMCs. The chain is built from TRBV19 and TRBJ2-2; 9 nucleotides agree with TRBD2. CDR3 loop: CASRNLASGESGELFF. The CDR3 DNA sequence: TGTGCCAGTAGAAATTTGGCTAGCGGGGAGTCCGGGGAGCTGTTTTTT.